The 27 T cell receptor beta chains in this list originate from one sample, sequenced in a study of blood T cell repertoires in COVID-19. Generated by immunoSEQ multiplex PCR, the TCRdb table keeps only in-frame clones and is missing some. The sample holds some 120,000 clones, roughly four fifths seen once. Sample: peripheral blood. The origin of the receptors is a woman between 50 and 59 years old with acute or convalescent COVID-19.

The V and J genes are TRBV5-1 and TRBJ1-5; tentatively, D is TRBD1 (5 bases). Trimming stripped 4 bases from V and 4 bases from J, with 15 bases between. The CDR3 runs to 15 residues. Looked up from germline, CDR1 is SGHRS and CDR2 is YFSETQ. In DNA, the CDR3 is TGCGCCAGCAGCCCGAGTGGGGGAGGAAATCAGCCCCAGCATTTT. Its protein is CASSPSGGGNQPQHF.

This clone was recorded a few times. DNA for the CDR3: TGTGCCATCAGTAGGGGGAACTTACGGAACACTGAAGCTTTCTTT. Encoded protein: CAISRGNLRNTEAFF. The gene calls are TRBV10-3 and TRBJ1-1, with a possible D match to TRBD1 (6 bases). The V gene lost 5 bases and the J gene lost 1 base, with 14 bases spanning the gap. CDR3 length: 15 amino acids. Germline V gene sequence: CDR1 ENHRY, CDR2 SYGVKD.

This chain uses TRBV7-8 with TRBJ1-5; 7 bases agree with TRBD1. Germline loops: CDR1 SGHVS, CDR2 FQNEAQ. This CDR3 comprises 14 residues. The trim removed 4 bases at V and 6 bases at J, leaving 6 bases unmatched. The CDR3 DNA reads TGTGCCAGCAGCTCCGACAGGGTGGGTCAGCCCCAGCATTTT. This encodes CASSSDRVGQPQHF.

J is TRBJ1-3 and V is TRBV6-2 or TRBV6-3; 8 bases line up with TRBD1. Looked up from germline, CDR1 is MNHEY and CDR2 is SVGEGT. This CDR3 spans 14 amino acids. The trim removed 6 bases at V and 3 bases at J, leaving 4 bases unmatched. In DNA, the CDR3 is TGTGCCAGCAGCCTCGGACAGGGTGGAAACACCATATATTTT. This codes for CASSLGQGGNTIYF.

The rearrangement links TRBV10-3 to TRBJ1-1; TRBD1 aligns across 11 bases. J gave up 5 bases and V 6 bases, and 8 bases lay outside the gene matches. CDR1 and CDR2 (germline): ENHRY, SYGVKD. This CDR3 is 15 amino acids long. Here the CDR3 reads CAISVGQGARTEAFF. The DNA of the CDR3 is TGTGCCATCAGCGTCGGACAGGGGGCGCGAACTGAAGCTTTCTTT.

This rearrangement joins TRBV2 to TRBJ2-5; TRBD2 might be the D (6 bases). V lost 3 bases to trimming and J lost 1 base, with 12 bases between them. This CDR3 region has 15 residues. The germline CDR1 and CDR2 sequences are SNHLY and FYNNEI. CDR3 in amino acids: CASSDEAGLQETQYF. CDR3 nucleotides: TGTGCCAGCAGTGACGAGGCGGGACTCCAAGAGACCCAGTACTTC.

V is TRBV18 and J is TRBJ2-7, with TRBD1 matching over 7 bases. The J segment lost 3 bases and the V segment lost 6 bases, leaving 8 bases of the junction unmatched. The CDR3 is made up of 14 amino acids. Germline V CDR1 and CDR2: KGHSH, LQKENI. The CDR3 protein is CASSQRQGHYEQYF. CDR3 sequence (DNA): TGTGCCAGCTCTCAGAGACAGGGACACTACGAGCAGTACTTC.

The chain links TRBV19 to TRBJ2-7; possible D gene TRBD2, 6 bases. CDR3 length: 14 residues. Trimming cost V 7 bases and J 5 bases, with 18 bases left between them. Germline CDR1 LNHDA, CDR2 SQIVND (reference sequence). CDR3 DNA: TGTGCCAGTAAGGAGGGTGGAGAAGGGCACGAGCAGTACTTC. It specifies CASKEGGEGHEQYF.

The rearrangement uses TRBV11-2 and TRBJ2-7; tentative D call: TRBD2 (6 bases). The CDR3 totals 14 residues. The germline V gene has CDR1 SGHAT and CDR2 FQNNGV. V was pared by 5 bases and J by 2 bases, with 13 bases between. The CDR3 DNA sequence: TGTGCCAGCAGCATCCTGGGACTTACCTACGAGCAGTACTTC. Encoded protein: CASSILGLTYEQYF.

The V gene is TRBV18, the J gene TRBJ2-1, with TRBD2 matching over 8 bases. Germline CDR1 KGHSH, CDR2 LQKENI. J was trimmed by 5 bases and V by 6 bases; bases with no gene match: 3. CDR3 size: 13 residues. CDR3 in amino acids: CASSPGLDNEQFF. For the CDR3, the DNA is TGTGCCAGCTCCCCGGGACTAGACAATGAGCAGTTCTTC.

The CDR3 sequence is CASSFAGRTFF. The CDR3 DNA sequence: TGTGCCAGCAGTTTCGCAGGGAGGACTTTCTTT. J is TRBJ1-1 and V is TRBV12-3 or TRBV12-4; a weak D match, TRBD1 (5 bases). Trimming removed 3 bases at V and 12 bases at J, with 11 bases between. The CDR3 covers 11 residues.

This clone appeared a single time. The chain links TRBV3-1 (or the pseudogene TRBV3-2) to TRBJ2-1; 8 bases align to TRBD2. With 1 base clipped from V and 1 base from J, the junction kept 9 bases outside the gene matches. Germline CDR1 and CDR2: LGHDT and YNNKEL (reference sequence). CDR3 length equals 18 residues. CDR3 loop: CASSQVASGGPSYNEQFF. The CDR3 bases are TGTGCCAGCAGCCAAGTGGCTTCGGGAGGGCCGTCCTACAATGAGCAGTTCTTC.

Details on this clone: At one boundary the junction diverges from the germline segment, which might be a read error. The chain recombines TRBV18 with TRBJ1-1; D might be TRBD1 (5 bases). The V gene's germline CDR1 is KGHSH and CDR2 LQKENI. CDR3 length equals 19 residues. The CDR3 bases are TGTGCCAGCTTACCAAGGGGCCGGGCACAGAGCACCCTGAACACTGAAGCTTTCTTT. This translates into CASLPRGRAQSTLNTEAFF.

This rearrangement joins TRBV13 to TRBJ1-1; 7 bases agree with TRBD1. Germline trimming cut 5 bases from V and 4 bases from J; bases unmatched to any gene: 4. Germline V CDR1 and CDR2: PRHDT, FYEKMQ (reference sequence). The CDR3 contains 13 residues. CDR3 protein: CASSRQGLTEAFF. The CDR3 DNA follows: TGTGCCAGCAGCCGACAGGGTCTCACTGAAGCTTTCTTT. Full variable domain (remainder filled in from reference TRBV13 and TRBJ1-1): AAGVIQSPRHLIKEKRETATLKCYPIPRHDTVYWYQQGPGQDPQFLISFYEKMQSDKGSIPDRFSAQQFSDYHSELNMSSLELGDSALYFCASSRQGLTEAFFGQGTRLTVV.

The chain has TRBV6-5 and TRBJ1-5; D unresolved. V was trimmed by 10 bases and J by 5 bases, leaving 15 bases between them. This CDR3 contains 13 residues. Germline CDR1 and CDR2: MNHEY and SVGAGI. CDR3 residues: CATTLEAYQPQHF. The DNA for the CDR3 is TGTGCCACCACCCTTGAGGCGTATCAGCCCCAGCATTTT.

The gene calls are TRBV25-1 and TRBJ2-1, with 12 bases lining up with TRBD2. This CDR3 has 17 residues. CDR1 and CDR2 from the germline V gene are MGHDK and SYGVNS. V was pared by 2 bases and J by 8 bases, with 10 bases of the junction left unmatched. The CDR3 region has the DNA TGTGCCAGCAGTGAAGGGACTAGCGGGCGCCCGGGCGATGAGCAGTTCTTC. It specifies CASSEGTSGRPGDEQFF.

The chain uses TRBV5-1 and TRBJ2-7; 7 bases line up with TRBD1. CDR1 SGHRS and CDR2 YFSETQ come from the germline V gene. V lost 2 bases and J lost 1; bases outside the gene matches: 6. The CDR3 runs 15 residues. As DNA, the CDR3 is TGCGCCAGCAGCTTTGGGACAGACCCATCCTACGAGCAGTACTTC. Translated, it gives CASSFGTDPSYEQYF.

The chain joins TRBV7-6 to TRBJ2-7; perhaps TRBD2 as D (6 bases). Trimming removed 1 base at V and 7 bases at J, with 17 bases between. The CDR3 sequence is 15 residues long. Germline CDR1 SGHVS, CDR2 FNYEAQ. The CDR3 region is CASSLELARSWEQYF. In DNA form, the CDR3 reads TGTGCCAGCAGCTTAGAACTAGCCAGGTCGTGGGAGCAGTACTTC.

This clone was detected only a few times. CDR3 sequence: CASRRDYRTDTQYF. DNA for the CDR3: TGTGCCAGCAGGAGGGACTACCGCACAGATACGCAGTATTTT. The chain recombines TRBV2 with TRBJ2-3; 7 bases match TRBD2. The germline V gene encodes CDR1 SNHLY and CDR2 FYNNEI. The CDR3 runs to 14 residues. The ends lost 6 bases at V and 1 base at J; junction bases unmatched: 4.

The V and J genes are TRBV4-2 and TRBJ1-2, with D tentatively TRBD1 (5 bases). The ends were cut back, 1 base at V and 7 bases at J, with 13 bases in the middle. CDR1 is LGHNA, CDR2 YNFKEQ, per germline. The CDR3 is made up of 14 amino acids. As DNA, the CDR3 is TGTGCCAGCAGCCAAGGTACAGGAGCGGGTGGCTACACCTTC. Translated, it gives CASSQGTGAGGYTF.

J is TRBJ1-3 and V is TRBV3-1 (or the pseudogene TRBV3-2); D call uncertain. CDR3 length: 16 amino acids. With 11 bases removed from V and 2 bases from J, the gap between germline ends came to 22 bases. Germline V lookup: CDR1 LGHDT, CDR2 YNNKEL (reference sequence). CDR3 sequence (DNA): TGTGCCGGGTCACCTTCTTGGGCAGGTGCTGGAAACACCATATATTTT. It codes for CAGSPSWAGAGNTIYF.

A note on this clone: The sample holds other DNA sequences that translate to the same CDR3. This chain joins TRBV28 and TRBJ1-2, with 8 bases that match TRBD1. V was clipped by 3 bases and J by 5 bases; unmatched bases: 2. The CDR3 loop spans 13 amino acids. From germline, CDR1 is MDHEN and CDR2 SYDVKM. The CDR3 DNA follows: TGTGCCAGCAGTTTGGACAGGGATTATGGCTACACCTTC. As protein: CASSLDRDYGYTF.

This clone was found a few times. CDR3 in DNA: TGTGCCAGCAGCGGTCCCGGGACAGGGAGGGGAGCTAATGAAAAACTGTTTTTT. Protein sequence: CASSGPGTGRGANEKLFF. V and J are TRBV9 and TRBJ1-4; 9 nucleotides agree with TRBD1. Germline V lookup: CDR1 SGDLS, CDR2 YYNGEE. The CDR3 runs to 18 residues. The V and J ends lost 3 bases and 3 bases, in that order; junction bases with no gene match: 12.

This clone has only a few counts. CDR3 DNA: TGTGCCAGCAGCCAAGTTGGGCGCGGGAACTACGAGCAGTACTTC. Its protein is CASSQVGRGNYEQYF. The V gene is TRBV14, the J gene TRBJ2-7, with D maybe TRBD2 (6 bases). The CDR3 runs to 15 residues. CDR1 is SGHDN, CDR2 FVKESK, per germline. V was pared by 1 base and J by 3 bases, with 13 bases between.

J is TRBJ2-1 and V is TRBV2, with 8 positions matching TRBD1. The CDR3 extends over 14 amino acids. V trimming: 2 bases; J trimming: 7 bases; junction bases outside the gene matches: 4. Germline values: CDR1 SNHLY, CDR2 FYNNEI. The CDR3 reads CASSESTGGNEQFF. In nucleotides, the CDR3 is TGTGCCAGCAGTGAATCAACAGGGGGGAATGAGCAGTTCTTC.

The chain has TRBV5-1 and TRBJ1-2, with D hard to call. Trimming took off 0 bases at V and 4 bases at J, with 7 bases between the two ends. The length of the CDR3 is 13 residues. Germline V gene sequence: CDR1 SGHRS, CDR2 YFSETQ. CDR3 loop: CASSLDGVYGYTF. The CDR3 bases are TGCGCCAGCAGCTTGGACGGAGTCTATGGCTACACCTTC.

The chain is built from TRBV23-1 and TRBJ1-1; no reliable D call. TRBV23-1 is placed among ORFs of uncertain function. The ends were cut back, 2 bases at V and 1 base at J, with 8 bases in the middle. The CDR3 has 14 amino acids. The CDR3 loop is CASSQKKQNTEAFF. CDR3 in DNA: TGCGCCAGCAGTCAAAAGAAGCAGAACACTGAAGCTTTCTTT.